The clone carrying this TCR beta chain is a singleton in its sample. As yet, its antigen is unknown. Several immunoSEQ 96-well plates shared each subset's DNA, each plate a replicate. Clones were sequenced by immunoSEQ multiplex PCR, and TCRdb holds only the in-frame ones, with some missing. In the table there are about 1.5 million clones, 95% to 99% of which are singletons. The data belong to a study of shared clonotypes between healthy human individuals. General observations from the study: Against clonotypes common to all four donors, non-shared ones had lower generation probabilities.

CDR3 length: 12 residues. Germline V gene sequence: CDR1 KGHSH, CDR2 LQKENI. The ends were cut back, 5 bases at V and 5 bases at J, with 9 bases in the middle. The sequence was collected from a man younger than 45 in good health. Sequenced: naive CD4+ T cells sorted from blood. Subset specified: CD45RA+ positively selected. The chain uses TRBV18 and TRBJ1-1; D unclear. The CDR3 protein is CASSNVGTEAFF. CDR3 in DNA: TGTGCCAGCTCAAACGTAGGGACTGAAGCTTTCTTT.